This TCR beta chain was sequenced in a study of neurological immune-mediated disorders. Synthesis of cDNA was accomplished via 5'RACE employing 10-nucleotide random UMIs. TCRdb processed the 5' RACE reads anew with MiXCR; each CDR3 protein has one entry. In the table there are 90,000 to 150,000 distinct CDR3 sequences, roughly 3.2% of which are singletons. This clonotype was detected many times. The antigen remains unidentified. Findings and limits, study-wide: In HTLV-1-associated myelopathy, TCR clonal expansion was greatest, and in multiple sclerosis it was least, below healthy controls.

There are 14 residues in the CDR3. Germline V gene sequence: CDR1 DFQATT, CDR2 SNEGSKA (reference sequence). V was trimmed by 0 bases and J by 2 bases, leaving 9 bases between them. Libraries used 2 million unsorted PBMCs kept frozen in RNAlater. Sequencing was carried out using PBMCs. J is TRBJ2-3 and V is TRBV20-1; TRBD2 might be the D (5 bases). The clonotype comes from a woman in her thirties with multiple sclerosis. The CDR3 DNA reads TGCAGTGCTAGAGAAGGAGGATTCACAGATACGCAGTATTTT. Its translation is CSAREGGFTDTQYF.